The 10 T cell receptor beta chains reported below all come from one sample, sequenced in a study of T cells in Graves' hyperthyroidism and ophthalmopathy. The TCR beta CDR3 regions underwent amplification using RNA transcripts as the source. During a first-round RT-PCR of the TCR CDR3, the HTBI primer set was used. In TCRdb, the multiplex PCR reads were re-called with MiXCR into one record per CDR3 protein. The data contain around 620,000 distinct CDR3 sequences, around 46% of them seen just once; the ten biggest clones take up 15% to 20%. The sequenced material came from peripheral blood or thyroid tissue (not recorded which). Receptor source: an adult woman with Graves' disease, either hyperthyroidism or ophthalmopathy (not recorded which).

This clonotype has ten or more counts. The J gene is TRBJ1-2, the V gene TRBV7-9; D ambiguous. V was trimmed by 6 bases and J by 2 bases, leaving 10 bases between them. Germline V gene lookup returns CDR1 SEHNR and CDR2 FQNEAQ (reference sequence). CDR3 size: 13 residues. The CDR3 protein is CASSPGANYGYTF. CDR3 nucleotide sequence: TGTGCCAGCAGTCCGGGCGCGAACTATGGCTACACCTTC.

This chain connects TRBV15 to TRBJ1-1; D gene unclear. Per germline, CDR1 LNHNV and CDR2 YYDKDF (reference sequence). Trimming removed 3 bases from V and 2 bases from J, with 1 base in between. This CDR3 has 11 amino acids. The CDR3 here is CATSSNTEAFF. In DNA form, the CDR3 reads TGTGCCACCAGCAGCAACACTGAAGCTTTCTTT.

J is TRBJ1-1 and V is TRBV5-1; perhaps TRBD1 as D (5 bases). CDR1 and CDR2 (germline): SGHRS, YFSETQ. CDR3 length equals 16 residues. Trimming took off 0 bases at V and 3 bases at J, with 15 bases between the two ends. Here the CDR3 DNA reads TGCGCCAGCAGCTTGGAGGCTAGCGGGGGATACACTGAAGCTTTCTTT. Residues: CASSLEASGGYTEAFF.

The table lists this clonotype with a few counts. The chain links TRBV20-1 to TRBJ1-3, with TRBD1 matching over 7 bases. The CDR3 is made up of 14 amino acids. V dropped 1 base and J dropped 1; count of bases not matched to a gene: 1. Germline values: CDR1 DFQATT, CDR2 SNEGSKA (reference sequence). This CDR3 reads CSARVTGSGNTIYF. CDR3 DNA: TGCAGTGCTAGAGTGACAGGGTCTGGAAACACCATATATTTT.

This clonotype was seen repeatedly, ten times or more. CDR3: CASSPTRLAGGEDTQYF. The CDR3 DNA is TGCGCCAGCAGCCCGACTCGGTTAGCGGGAGGGGAGGATACGCAGTATTTT. This chain links TRBV4-1 with TRBJ2-3, with 11 positions matching TRBD2. The trim removed 4 bases at V and 6 bases at J, leaving 12 bases unmatched. This CDR3 is built from 17 residues. Germline CDR1 MGHRA, CDR2 YSYEKL.

The rearrangement uses TRBV7-8 and TRBJ2-7, with 14 bases matching TRBD2. The CDR3 runs 15 residues. Germline V lookup: CDR1 SGHVS, CDR2 FQNEAQ. Losses at the gene ends were 4 bases for V and 6 bases for J; bases not matched to a gene: 5. CDR3 sequence: CASSSGTSGSREQYF. The CDR3 bases are TGTGCCAGCAGCTCCGGGACTAGCGGGAGCCGCGAGCAGTACTTC.

The V and J genes are TRBV19 and TRBJ1-5; a weak D match, TRBD1 (6 bases). Between the trimmed V and J ends, which lost 5 bases and 6 bases, there was a span of 14 bases. The V gene's germline CDR1 is LNHDA and CDR2 SQIVND (reference sequence). The CDR3 contains 14 residues. The CDR3 sequence: CASSGGQKGQPQHF. Here the CDR3 DNA reads TGTGCCAGTAGTGGCGGACAGAAGGGTCAGCCCCAGCATTTT.

This chain uses TRBV7-6 with TRBJ2-7, with 11 bases matching TRBD2. Trimming took 5 bases from V and 0 from J; bases not matched to a gene: 6. The CDR3 sequence is 16 residues long. Germline V lookup: CDR1 SGHVS, CDR2 FNYEAQ. CDR3 DNA sequence: TGTGCCAGCAGCCGGGGTGGGACTAGCGGCTCCTACGAGCAGTACTTC. Its translation: CASSRGGTSGSYEQYF. Supplemented by reference TRBV7-6 and TRBJ2-7, the full variable domain reads GAGVSQSPRYKVTKRGQDVALRCDPISGHVSLYWYRQALGQGPEFLTYFNYEAQQDKSGLPNDRFSAERPEGSISTLTIQRTEQRDSAMYRCASSRGGTSGSYEQYFGPGTRLTVT.

About this clonotype: A read error may explain this, as a much larger clone is one base away. The chain joins TRBV7-2 to TRBJ2-2; D gene unclear. V dropped 5 bases and J dropped 10 bases, with 11 bases sitting between them. The CDR3 sequence is 12 residues long. Germline V lookup: CDR1 SGHTA, CDR2 FQGNSA. CDR3 DNA: TGTGCCAGCAGCCCCCTTGCAGAGGAGCTGTTTTTT. It encodes CASSPLAEELFF.

The chain is built from TRBV20-1 and TRBJ2-7, with TRBD2 identical over 9 bases. Germline-derived CDR1 and CDR2 are DFQATT and SNEGSKA (reference sequence). V was pared by 4 bases and J by 6 bases, with 7 bases of the junction left unmatched. CDR3 length: 13 residues. CDR3 amino acids: CSANPLAGLEQYF. The DNA of the CDR3 is TGCAGTGCTAATCCTCTAGCGGGACTCGAGCAGTACTTC.